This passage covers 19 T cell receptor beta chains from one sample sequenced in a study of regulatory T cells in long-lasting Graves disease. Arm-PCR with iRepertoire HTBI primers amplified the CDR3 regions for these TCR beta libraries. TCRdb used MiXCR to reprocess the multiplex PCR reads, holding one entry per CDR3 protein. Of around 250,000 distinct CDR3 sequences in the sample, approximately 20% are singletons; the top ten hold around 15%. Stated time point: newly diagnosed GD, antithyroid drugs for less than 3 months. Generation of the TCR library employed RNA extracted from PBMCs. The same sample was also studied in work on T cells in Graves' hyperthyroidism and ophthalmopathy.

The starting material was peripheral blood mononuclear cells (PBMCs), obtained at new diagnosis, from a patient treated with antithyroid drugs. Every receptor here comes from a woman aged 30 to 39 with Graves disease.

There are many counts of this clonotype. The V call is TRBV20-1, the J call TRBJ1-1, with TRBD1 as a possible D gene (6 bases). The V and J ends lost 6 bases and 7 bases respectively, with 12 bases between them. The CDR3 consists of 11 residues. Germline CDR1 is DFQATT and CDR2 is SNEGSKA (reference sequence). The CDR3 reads CSAKGVSEAFF. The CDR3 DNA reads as TGCAGTGCAAAGGGGGTTAGTGAAGCTTTCTTT.

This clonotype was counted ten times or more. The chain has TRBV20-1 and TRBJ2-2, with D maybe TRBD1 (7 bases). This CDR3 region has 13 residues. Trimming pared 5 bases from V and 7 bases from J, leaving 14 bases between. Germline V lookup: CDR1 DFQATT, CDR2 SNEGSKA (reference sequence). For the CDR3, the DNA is TGCAGTGCTGGGCACAGGGGAGGCGGGGAGCTGTTTTTT. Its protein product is CSAGHRGGGELFF.

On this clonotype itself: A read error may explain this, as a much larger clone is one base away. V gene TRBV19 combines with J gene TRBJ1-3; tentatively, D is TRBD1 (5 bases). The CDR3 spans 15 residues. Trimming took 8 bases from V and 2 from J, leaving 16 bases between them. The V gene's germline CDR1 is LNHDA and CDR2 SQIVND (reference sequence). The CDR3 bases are TGTGCCAGTGGGTGGGACCGGGAGCCTGGAAACACCATATATTTT. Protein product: CASGWDREPGNTIYF.

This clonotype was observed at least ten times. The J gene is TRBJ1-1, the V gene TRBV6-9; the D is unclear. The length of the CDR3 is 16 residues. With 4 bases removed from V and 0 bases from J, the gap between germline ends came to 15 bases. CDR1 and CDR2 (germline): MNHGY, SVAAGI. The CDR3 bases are TGTGCCAGCAGTTCTCTTGGACCCCCCTTGAACACTGAAGCTTTCTTT. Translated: CASSSLGPPLNTEAFF.

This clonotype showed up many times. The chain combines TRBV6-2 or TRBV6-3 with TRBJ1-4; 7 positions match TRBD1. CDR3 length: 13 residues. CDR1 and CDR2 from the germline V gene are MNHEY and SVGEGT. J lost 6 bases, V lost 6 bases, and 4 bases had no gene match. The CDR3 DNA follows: TGTGCCAGCAGGGGGGACAGTTATGAAAAACTGTTTTTT. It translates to CASRGDSYEKLFF.

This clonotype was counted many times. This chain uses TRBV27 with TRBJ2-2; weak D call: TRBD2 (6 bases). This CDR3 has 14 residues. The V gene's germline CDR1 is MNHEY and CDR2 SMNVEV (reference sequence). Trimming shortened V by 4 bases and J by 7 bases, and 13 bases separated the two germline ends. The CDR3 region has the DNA TGTGCCAGCAGTTGGGCGGGGTCCGGCGGGGAGCTGTTTTTT. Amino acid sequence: CASSWAGSGGELFF.

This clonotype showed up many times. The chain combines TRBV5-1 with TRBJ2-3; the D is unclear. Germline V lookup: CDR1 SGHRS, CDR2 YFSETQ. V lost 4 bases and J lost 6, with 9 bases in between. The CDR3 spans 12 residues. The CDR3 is CASSPERDTQYF. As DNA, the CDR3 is TGCGCCAGCAGCCCGGAGAGGGATACGCAGTATTTT.

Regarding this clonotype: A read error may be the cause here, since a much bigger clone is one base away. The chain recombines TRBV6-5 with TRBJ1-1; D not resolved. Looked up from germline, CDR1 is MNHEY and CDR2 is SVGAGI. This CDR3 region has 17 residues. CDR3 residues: CATSYSKRSDMNTEAFF. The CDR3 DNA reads TGTGCCACCAGTTACTCGAAGCGTTCTGATATGAACACTGAAGCTTTCTTT.

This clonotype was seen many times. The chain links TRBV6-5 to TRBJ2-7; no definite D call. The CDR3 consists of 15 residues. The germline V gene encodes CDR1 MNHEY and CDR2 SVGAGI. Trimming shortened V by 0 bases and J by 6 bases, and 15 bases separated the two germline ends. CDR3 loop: CASSYSWARSAEQYF. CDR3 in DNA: TGTGCCAGCAGTTACTCGTGGGCGAGGAGCGCCGAGCAGTACTTC.

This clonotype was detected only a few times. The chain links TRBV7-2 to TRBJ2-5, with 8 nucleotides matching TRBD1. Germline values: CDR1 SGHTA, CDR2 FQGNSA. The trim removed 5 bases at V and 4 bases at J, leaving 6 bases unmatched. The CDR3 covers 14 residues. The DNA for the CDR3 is TGTGCCAGCAGCCACGCAGGGGGCGTAGAGACCCAGTACTTC. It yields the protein CASSHAGGVETQYF.

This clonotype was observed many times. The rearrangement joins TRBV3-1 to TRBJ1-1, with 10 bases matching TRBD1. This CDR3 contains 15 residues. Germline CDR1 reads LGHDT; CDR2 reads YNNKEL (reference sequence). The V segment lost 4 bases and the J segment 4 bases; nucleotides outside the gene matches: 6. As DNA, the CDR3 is TGTGCCAGCAGCCTTGGACAGGGGGGAATCACTGAAGCTTTCTTT. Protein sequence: CASSLGQGGITEAFF.

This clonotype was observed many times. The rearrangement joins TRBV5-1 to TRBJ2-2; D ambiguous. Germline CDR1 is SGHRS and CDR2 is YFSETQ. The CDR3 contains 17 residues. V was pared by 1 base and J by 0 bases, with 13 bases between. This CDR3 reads CASSLTPGRPNTGELFF. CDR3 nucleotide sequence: TGCGCCAGCAGCTTGACACCCGGGCGACCGAACACCGGGGAGCTGTTTTTT. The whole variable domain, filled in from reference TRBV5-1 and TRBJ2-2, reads KAGVTQTPRYLIKTRGQQVTLSCSPISGHRSVSWYQQTPGQGLQFLFEYFSETQRNKGNFPGRFSGRQFSNSRSEMNVSTLELGDSALYLCASSLTPGRPNTGELFFGEGSRLTVL.

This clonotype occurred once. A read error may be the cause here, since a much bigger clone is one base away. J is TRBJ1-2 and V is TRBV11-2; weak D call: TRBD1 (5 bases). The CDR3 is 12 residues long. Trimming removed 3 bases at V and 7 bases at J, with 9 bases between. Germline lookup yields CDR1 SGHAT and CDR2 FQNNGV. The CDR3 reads CASSFDGGGYTF. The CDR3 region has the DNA TGTGCCAGCAGCTTTGACGGGGGTGGCTACACCTTC.

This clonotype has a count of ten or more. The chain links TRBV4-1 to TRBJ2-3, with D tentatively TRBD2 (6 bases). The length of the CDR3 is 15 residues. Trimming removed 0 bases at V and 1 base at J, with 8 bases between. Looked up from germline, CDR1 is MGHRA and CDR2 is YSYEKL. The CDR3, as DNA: TGCGCCAGCAGCCAAGATTGGGGGGGCACAGATACGCAGTATTTT. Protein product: CASSQDWGGTDTQYF.

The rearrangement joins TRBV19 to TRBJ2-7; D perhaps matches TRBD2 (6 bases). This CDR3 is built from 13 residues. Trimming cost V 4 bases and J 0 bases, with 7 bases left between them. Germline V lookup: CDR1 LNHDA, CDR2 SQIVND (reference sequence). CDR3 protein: CASSTSASYEQYF. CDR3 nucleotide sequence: TGTGCCAGTAGTACTAGCGCCTCCTACGAGCAGTACTTC.

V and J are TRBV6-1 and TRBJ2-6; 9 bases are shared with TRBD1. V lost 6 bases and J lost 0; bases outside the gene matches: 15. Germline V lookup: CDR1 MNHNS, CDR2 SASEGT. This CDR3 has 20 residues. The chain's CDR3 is CASRTLTWDRVVSGANVLTF. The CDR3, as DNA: TGTGCCAGCAGGACCTTGACCTGGGACAGGGTCGTCTCTGGGGCCAACGTCCTGACTTTC.

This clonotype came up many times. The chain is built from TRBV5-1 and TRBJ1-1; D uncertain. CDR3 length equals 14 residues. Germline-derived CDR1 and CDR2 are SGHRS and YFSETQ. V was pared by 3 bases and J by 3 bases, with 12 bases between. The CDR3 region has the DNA TGCGCCAGCAGCTCAGACTCTTGGGACACTGAAGCTTTCTTT. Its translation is CASSSDSWDTEAFF.

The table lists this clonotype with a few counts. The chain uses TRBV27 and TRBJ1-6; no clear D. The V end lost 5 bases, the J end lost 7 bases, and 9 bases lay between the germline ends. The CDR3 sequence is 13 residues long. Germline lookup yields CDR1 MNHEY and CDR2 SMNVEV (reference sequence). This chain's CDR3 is CASSITANSPLHF. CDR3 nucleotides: TGTGCCAGCAGTATTACCGCGAATTCACCCCTCCACTTT.

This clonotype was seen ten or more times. The DNA of the CDR3 is TGTGCCAGCAGACCGGGGTTCTCTGGAAACACCATATATTTT. It translates to CASRPGFSGNTIYF. This rearrangement joins TRBV12-3 or TRBV12-4 to TRBJ1-3; no reliable D call. V lost 6 bases to trimming and J lost 0 bases, with 9 bases between them. This CDR3 region has 14 residues.